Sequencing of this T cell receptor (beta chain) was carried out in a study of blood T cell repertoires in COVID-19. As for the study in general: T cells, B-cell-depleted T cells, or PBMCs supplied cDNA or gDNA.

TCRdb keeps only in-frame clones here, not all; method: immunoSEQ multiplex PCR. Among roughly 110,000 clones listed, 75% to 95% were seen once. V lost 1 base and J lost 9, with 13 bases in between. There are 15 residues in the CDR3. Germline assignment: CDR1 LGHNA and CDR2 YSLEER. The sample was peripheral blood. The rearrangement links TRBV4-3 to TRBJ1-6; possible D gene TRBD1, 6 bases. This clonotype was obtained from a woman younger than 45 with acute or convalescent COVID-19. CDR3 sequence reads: CASSQVGRGGSPLHF. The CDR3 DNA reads TGCGCCAGCAGCCAAGTGGGCAGGGGTGGTTCACCCCTCCACTTT.